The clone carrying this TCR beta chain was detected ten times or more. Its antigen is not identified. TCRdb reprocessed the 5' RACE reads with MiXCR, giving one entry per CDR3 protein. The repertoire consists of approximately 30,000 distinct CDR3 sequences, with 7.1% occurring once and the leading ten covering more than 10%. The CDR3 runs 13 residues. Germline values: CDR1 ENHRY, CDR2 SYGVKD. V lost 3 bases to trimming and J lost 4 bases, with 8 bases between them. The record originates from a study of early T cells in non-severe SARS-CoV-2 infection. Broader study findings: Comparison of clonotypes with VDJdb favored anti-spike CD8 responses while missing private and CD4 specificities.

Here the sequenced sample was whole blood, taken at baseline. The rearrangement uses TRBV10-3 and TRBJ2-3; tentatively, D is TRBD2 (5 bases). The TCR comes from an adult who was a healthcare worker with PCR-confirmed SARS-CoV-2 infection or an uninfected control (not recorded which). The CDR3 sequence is CAISDGGSDTQYF. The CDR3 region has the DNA TGTGCCATCAGTGACGGAGGATCAGATACGCAGTATTTT.